The source of this T cell receptor beta chain is a study of T cells after yellow fever vaccination. Overall study results and limits: Shared CD4/CD8 clonotypes were a small share, likely from convergent recombination. Most clones from primary vaccination resurfaced after the booster (around 97% CD4, over 85% CD8). There was a possibility that FACS-sorted repertoires contained abundant clonotypes contaminating from the bulk population.

This CDR3 has 13 amino acids. V lost 4 bases and J 8 bases, leaving 14 bases between the germline ends. The germline CDR1 and CDR2 sequences are MNHNY and SVGAGI (reference sequence). TCRdb used MiXCR to reprocess the 5' RACE reads, holding one entry per CDR3 protein. The data contain tens of thousands of distinct CDR3 sequences, roughly 3.4% of them singletons. This clonotype has ten or more counts. This TCR came from a man between 18 and 29 years old who received the YFV17D yellow fever vaccine. Sample: PBMCs, either bulk or a sorted T-cell subset (CD4+, CD8+, memory, or dextramer-sorted; not recorded which), taken more than 35 days after the first yellow fever vaccination. The V and J genes are TRBV6-6 and TRBJ1-2; weak D call: TRBD1 (5 bases). The CDR3 reads CASSSPGTDGYTF. In DNA, the CDR3 is TGTGCCAGCAGTTCGCCAGGGACTGACGGCTACACCTTC.